The entry below gives a single T cell receptor (beta chain) sequence along with its context. Antigen specificity is unknown. Generated by immunoSEQ multiplex PCR, the TCRdb table keeps only in-frame clones and is missing some. The table lists roughly 96,000 clones, roughly 90% of them singletons. This sample was included in a study of T cell responses to AZD1222 COVID-19 vaccine. Pooled together were second doses at about 4 or about 12 weeks. Study outcomes and limitations: In a largely white British group with more females than males, clonal diversity was possibly underestimated. Spike-wide vaccine-associated CD4 TCRs dominated at 160-218 and 743-854. Within unmutated variant regions lay the reported targets of nearly half of spike-specific TCRs.

CDR3 length: 16 residues. Germline V CDR1 and CDR2: SGHDN, FVKESK. The V end was cut by 0 bases, the J end by 2 bases, with 14 bases between. The starting material was peripheral blood, obtained 28 days after the second AZD1222 dose. This receptor was obtained from an adult who received the AZD1222 COVID-19 vaccine. The V and J genes are TRBV14 and TRBJ2-7, with a possible D match to TRBD2 (6 bases). Here the CDR3 DNA reads TGTGCCAGCAGCCAAGATGTAGCGGTTCTAGCCTACGAGCAGTACTTC. Translating gives CASSQDVAVLAYEQYF.